This T cell receptor (beta chain) was recorded in a study of blood T cell repertoires in COVID-19. Sequenced by immunoSEQ multiplex PCR; TCRdb stores in-frame clones only, minus some. The repertoire holds a few hundred thousand clones, with approximately 80% as singletons. Looked up from germline, CDR1 is MGHRA and CDR2 is YSYEKL. J gave up 8 bases and V 0 bases, and 7 bases lay outside the gene matches. The CDR3 length is 15 residues. The chain employs TRBV4-1 and TRBJ2-4, with 7 bases matching TRBD2. The source of this sequence is a woman aged 80 or older with acute or convalescent COVID-19. The sequenced sample consisted of peripheral blood. DNA for the CDR3: TGCGCCAGCAGCCAAGATCGGGGCGGGAGCGACATTCAGTACTTC. It yields the protein CASSQDRGGSDIQYF.